This is a list of T cell receptor beta chains from one sample in a study of T cell repertoires in cytomegalovirus infection. Each CDR3 protein is one row after TCRdb ran MiXCR on the reads. The table has 75,000 to 95,000 distinct CDR3 sequences, 40% to 50% seen once; the top ten hold just over 90%. These TCRs are of unknown antigen specificity. The sequencing here drew on CD8+ T cells from cultured PBMCs, taken from culture after CMV antigen stimulation. The receptor source for this set is a human donor in good health (CMV status not recorded). Some clones in this sample may be carry-over from other donors' samples. Both conserved end residues are part of each CDR3. Each record gives: V gene, clone size, D gene, J gene, CDR3 DNA, CDR3 protein. The D gene is left open where the match is weak. Not every row has a clone size; where given, it reads once, few, many or a size class.

TRBV28,NA,TRBD1,TRBJ1-4,TGTGCCAGCAGTCCCCAAGGACAGGGGGCAGTGAATGAAAAACTGTTTTTT,CASSPQGQGAVNEKLFF
TRBV7-8,few,NA,TRBJ1-5,TGTGCCAGCAGCTTTGCCGGAGGCAATCAGCCCCAGCATTTT,CASSFAGGNQPQHF
TRBV7-6,NA,NA,TRBJ2-1,TGTGCCAGCAGCTTAGCCGGCGGGGGCGGCGAGCAGTTCTTC,CASSLAGGGGEQFF
TRBV6-1,many,TRBD1,TRBJ2-6,TGTGCCAGCAGCGGACAGGGGTTCTCTGGGGCCAACGTCCTGACTTTC,CASSGQGFSGANVLTF
TRBV6-5,NA,NA,TRBJ2-7,TGTGCCAGCAGTTACTCGAAGGGGTCATCCTACGAGCAGTACTTC,CASSYSKGSSYEQYF
TRBV24-1,NA,TRBD1,TRBJ2-4,TGTGCCACCAGTGACCGTCAGGGGGAAGCCAAAAACATTCAGTACTTC,CATSDRQGEAKNIQYF
TRBV27,few,TRBD1,TRBJ2-1,TGTGCCAGCAGTTACCGGGACAGGACCACCAATGAGCAGTTCTTC,CASSYRDRTTNEQFF
TRBV7-2,NA,TRBD1,TRBJ2-1,TGTGCCAGCAGCTTCCGGGACAGGGGCCTCCTTACGGAAAATGAGCAGTTCTTC,CASSFRDRGLLTENEQFF
TRBV27,NA,TRBD2,TRBJ2-5,TGTGCCAGCAGTAAACTAGCGGGAGGCACACGAGAAGAAAAAGAGACCCAGTACTTC,CASSKLAGGTREEKETQYF
TRBV28,few,TRBD1,TRBJ2-2,TGTGCCAGCAGTGCTGGACAGGGCGGGGAGCTGTTTTTT,CASSAGQGGELFF
TRBV7-3,few,NA,TRBJ2-7,TGTGCCAGCAGCTTAAGTCTGTCTAGTGAGCAGTACTTC,CASSLSLSSEQYF
TRBV7-6,many,NA,TRBJ2-3,TGTGCCAGCACCTTTAGCGGTCCTGCAGATACGCAGTATTTT,CASTFSGPADTQYF
TRBV7-9,NA,TRBD2,TRBJ2-5,TGTGCCGCCGGAGCCCCCGGGACTAGGCCACAAGAGACCCAGTACTTC,CAAGAPGTRPQETQYF
TRBV18,NA,NA,TRBJ2-1,TGTGCCAGCTCACAGGGGCAGCTCGTCTACAATGAGCAGTTCTTC,CASSQGQLVYNEQFF
TRBV7-9,NA,NA,TRBJ1-5,TGTGCCAGCAGCTCCCCCCGGGAGCCCCAGCATTTT,CASSSPREPQHF
TRBV5-4,once,NA,TRBJ2-5,TGTGCCAGCAGCCCCTTCCCCTTAGCGGAGCAACAAGAGACCCAGTACTTC,CASSPFPLAEQQETQYF
TRBV28,NA,NA,TRBJ2-6,TGTGCCAGCAGCACAGGGGCCAACGTCCTGACTTTC,CASSTGANVLTF
TRBV7-9,NA,TRBD1,TRBJ1-1,TGTGCCAGCAGTCATACCGGGACAGTGAACACTGAAGCTTTCTTT,CASSHTGTVNTEAFF
TRBV27,once,NA,TRBJ2-3,TGTGCCACCAGCTGGGGAGATACGCAGTATTTT,CATSWGDTQYF
TRBV12-3/TRBV12-4,NA,TRBD2,TRBJ2-1,TGTGCCAGCAGTCCTAGCGGGAGGGCCGGGAATGAGCAGTTCTTC,CASSPSGRAGNEQFF
TRBV7-9,NA,NA,TRBJ2-6,TGTGCCAGCAGCTTAGGGGGTGGCTCTCCTGGGGCCAACGTCCTGACTTTC,CASSLGGGSPGANVLTF
TRBV7-6,NA,TRBD2,TRBJ2-1,TGTGCCAGCAGACAACTAGCGGCCCCCTACAATGAGCAGTTCTTC,CASRQLAAPYNEQFF
TRBV7-7,few,TRBD2,TRBJ2-1,TGTGCCAGCAGCCGTAGCGGGGGGGCAGGGAATGAGCAGTTCTTC,CASSRSGGAGNEQFF
TRBV24-1,NA,TRBD2,TRBJ2-1,TGTGCCACCAGTGATCCCTACGCACTAGCGGGAGCGTACAATGAGCAGTTCTTC,CATSDPYALAGAYNEQFF
TRBV6-6,NA,TRBD2,TRBJ2-7,TGTGCCAGCAGTTACCCCGAGCGGGAGATCCCCTACGAGCAGTACTTC,CASSYPEREIPYEQYF
TRBV28,NA,NA,TRBJ2-2,TGTGCCAGCTGCTGGGGCACCGGGGAGCTGTTTTTT,CASCWGTGELFF
TRBV7-9,NA,TRBD2,TRBJ2-1,TGTGCCAGCAGCCAGACTAGCGGGAGCTCCTACAATGAGCAGTTCTTC,CASSQTSGSSYNEQFF
TRBV7-6,NA,NA,TRBJ2-5,TGTGCCAGCAGCCCCGCGGCGGTCCAAGAGACCCAGTACTTC,CASSPAAVQETQYF
TRBV28,NA,NA,TRBJ1-1,TGTGCCAGCAGACATCCCGGGACCCTGAACACTGAAGCTTTCTTT,CASRHPGTLNTEAFF
TRBV4-2,once,NA,TRBJ1-5,TGTGCCAGCAGCCAAGAGGGGGGGGACAATCAGCCCCAGCATTTT,CASSQEGGDNQPQHF
TRBV11-2,once,TRBD1,TRBJ2-1,TGTGCCAGCAGCTTGAGCGGCAGGGGGCCGTTCTTC,CASSLSGRGPFF
TRBV29-1,few,TRBD1,TRBJ2-2,TGCAGCGTTGGGCAGACAGGGAGAGAGGAGCTGTTTTTT,CSVGQTGREELFF
TRBV6-6,few,NA,TRBJ1-5,TGTGCCAGCAGGGGGGCCCTTAAGCATTTT,CASRGALKHF